This T cell receptor (beta chain) was identified in a study of PD-L1 blockade in urothelial cancer. On the study more broadly: The authors examined blood 3 weeks (second dose) and 6 weeks after treatment start. General study results and limits: Larger 3-week expansion of tumor-associated blood clones was seen in durable-benefit patients.

This sample's time point: peripheral blood 6 weeks after treatment start. After removal of 1 base from V and 2 bases from J, the junction contained 8 bases not matched to a gene. Germline V gives CDR1 SGHTS, CDR2 YDEGEE. This CDR3 spans 16 amino acids. Here immunoSEQ multiplex PCR was the method, and the copy in TCRdb shows in-frame clones only, minus some. Of around 80,000 clones in the sample, around 90% are singletons; the top ten hold roughly 0.8%. Remarks on this clone: The antigen is not known.

Source: PBMCs, taken around atezolizumab (anti-PD-L1) treatment. The source is a woman older than 75 with urothelial cancer. This chain joins TRBV5-8 and TRBJ1-2, with 7 bases identical to TRBD1. This CDR3 is CASSLSTGVLNYGYTF. The CDR3, as DNA: TGTGCCAGCAGCTTGAGTACAGGGGTTTTGAACTATGGCTACACCTTC.